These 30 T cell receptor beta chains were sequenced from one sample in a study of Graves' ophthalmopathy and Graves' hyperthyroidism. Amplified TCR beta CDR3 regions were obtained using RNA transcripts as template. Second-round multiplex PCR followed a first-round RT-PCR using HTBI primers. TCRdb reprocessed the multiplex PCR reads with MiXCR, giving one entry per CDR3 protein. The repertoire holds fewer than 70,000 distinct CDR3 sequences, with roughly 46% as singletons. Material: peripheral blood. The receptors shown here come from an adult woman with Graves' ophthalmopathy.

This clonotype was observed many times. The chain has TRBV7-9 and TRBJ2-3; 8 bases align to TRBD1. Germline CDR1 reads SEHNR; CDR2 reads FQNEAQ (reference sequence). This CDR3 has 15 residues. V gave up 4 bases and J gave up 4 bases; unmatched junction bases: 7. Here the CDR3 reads CASSYTTGVADTQYF. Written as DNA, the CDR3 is TGTGCCAGCAGCTATACGACAGGGGTCGCAGATACGCAGTATTTT. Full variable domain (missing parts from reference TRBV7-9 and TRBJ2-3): DTGVSQNPRHKITKRGQNVTFRCDPISEHNRLYWYRQTLGQGPEFLTYFQNEAQLEKSRLLSDRFSAERPKGSFSTLEIQRTEQGDSAMYLCASSYTTGVADTQYFGPGTRLTVL.

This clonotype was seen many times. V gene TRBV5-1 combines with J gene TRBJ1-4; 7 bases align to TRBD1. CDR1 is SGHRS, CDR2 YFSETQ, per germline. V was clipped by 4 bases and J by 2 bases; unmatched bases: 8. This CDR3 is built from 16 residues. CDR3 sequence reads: CASSLLPGQTNEKLFF. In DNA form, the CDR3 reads TGCGCCAGCAGCCTTCTCCCGGGACAGACTAATGAAAAACTGTTTTTT.

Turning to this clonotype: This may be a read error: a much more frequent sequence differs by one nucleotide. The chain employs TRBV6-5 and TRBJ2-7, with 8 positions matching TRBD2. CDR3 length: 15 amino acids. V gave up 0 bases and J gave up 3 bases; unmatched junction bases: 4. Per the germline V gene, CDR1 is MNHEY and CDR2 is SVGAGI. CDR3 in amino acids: CASSYSGGVDYEQYF. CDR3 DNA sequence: TGTGCCAGCAGTTACTCCGGGGGGGTAGACTACGAGCAGTACTTC.

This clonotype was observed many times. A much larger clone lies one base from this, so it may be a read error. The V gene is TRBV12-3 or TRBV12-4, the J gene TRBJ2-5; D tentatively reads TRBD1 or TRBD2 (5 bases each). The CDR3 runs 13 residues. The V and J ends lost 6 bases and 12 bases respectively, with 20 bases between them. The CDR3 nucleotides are TGTGCCAGCAGCCCCGGTTCCGGGGACGGAGAGTACTTC. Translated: CASSPGSGDGEYF.

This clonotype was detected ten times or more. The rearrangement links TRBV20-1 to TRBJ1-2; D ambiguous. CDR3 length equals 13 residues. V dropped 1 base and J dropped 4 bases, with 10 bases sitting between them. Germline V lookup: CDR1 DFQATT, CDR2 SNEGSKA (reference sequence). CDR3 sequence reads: CSARGNSIYGYTF. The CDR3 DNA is TGCAGTGCTAGAGGTAACTCGATCTATGGCTACACCTTC.

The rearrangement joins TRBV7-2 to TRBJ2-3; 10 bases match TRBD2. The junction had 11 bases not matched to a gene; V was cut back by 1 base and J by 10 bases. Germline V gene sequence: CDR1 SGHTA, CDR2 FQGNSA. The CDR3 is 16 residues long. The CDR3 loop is CASSLDRTSGTFPQYF. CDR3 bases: TGTGCCAGCAGCTTAGACCGAACTAGCGGGACCTTCCCGCAGTATTTT.

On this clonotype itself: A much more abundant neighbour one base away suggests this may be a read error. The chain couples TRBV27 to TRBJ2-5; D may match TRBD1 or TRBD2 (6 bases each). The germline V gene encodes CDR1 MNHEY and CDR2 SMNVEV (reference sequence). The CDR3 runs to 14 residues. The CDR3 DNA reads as TGTGCCATCAGTTTATCGCTAGGGGGGGAGACCCAGTACTTC. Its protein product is CAISLSLGGETQYF.

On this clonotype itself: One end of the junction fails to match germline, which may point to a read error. The CDR3 nucleotides read TGTGCCTGTAGTAGCAGGAAGAACACTGAAGCTTTCTTT. Its translation is CACSSRKNTEAFF. The chain employs TRBV19 and TRBJ1-1; no firm D call. Germline V gives CDR1 LNHDA, CDR2 SQIVND (reference sequence). This CDR3 spans 13 amino acids.

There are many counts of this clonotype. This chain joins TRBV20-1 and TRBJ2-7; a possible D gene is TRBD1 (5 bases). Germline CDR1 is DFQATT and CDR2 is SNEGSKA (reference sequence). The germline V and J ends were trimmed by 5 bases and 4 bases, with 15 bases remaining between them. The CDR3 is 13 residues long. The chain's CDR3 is CSAFIRDRYEQYF. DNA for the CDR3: TGCAGTGCTTTCATCCGCGACAGATACGAGCAGTACTTC.

Here the CDR3 DNA reads TGTGCCAGCAGCTTGCGTGGGGGAGGGACTGAAGCTTTCTTT. Its protein is CASSLRGGGTEAFF. V is TRBV7-9 and J is TRBJ1-1; D is possibly TRBD1 (5 bases). V lost 3 bases to trimming and J lost 5 bases, with 13 bases between them. Germline CDR1 is SEHNR and CDR2 is FQNEAQ (reference sequence). This CDR3 has 14 residues. The full variable domain, with the rest looked up from reference TRBV7-9 and TRBJ1-1, is DTGVSQNPRHKITKRGQNVTFRCDPISEHNRLYWYRQTLGQGPEFLTYFQNEAQLEKSRLLSDRFSAERPKGSFSTLEIQRTEQGDSAMYLCASSLRGGGTEAFFGQGTRLTVV.

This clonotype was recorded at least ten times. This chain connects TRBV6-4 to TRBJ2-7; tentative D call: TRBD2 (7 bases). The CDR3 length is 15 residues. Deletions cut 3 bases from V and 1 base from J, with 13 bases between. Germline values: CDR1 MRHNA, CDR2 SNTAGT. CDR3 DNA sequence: TGTGCCAGCAGTGAGGAGGCGGGGGCATCCTACGAGCAGTACTTC. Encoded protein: CASSEEAGASYEQYF.

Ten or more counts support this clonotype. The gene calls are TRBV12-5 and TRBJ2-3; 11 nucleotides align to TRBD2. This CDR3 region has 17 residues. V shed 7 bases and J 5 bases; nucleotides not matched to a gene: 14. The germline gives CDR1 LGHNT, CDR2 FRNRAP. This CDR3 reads CASEAGTSGGGLDTQYF. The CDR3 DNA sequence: TGTGCTAGTGAAGCCGGGACTAGCGGAGGGGGATTAGATACGCAGTATTTT.

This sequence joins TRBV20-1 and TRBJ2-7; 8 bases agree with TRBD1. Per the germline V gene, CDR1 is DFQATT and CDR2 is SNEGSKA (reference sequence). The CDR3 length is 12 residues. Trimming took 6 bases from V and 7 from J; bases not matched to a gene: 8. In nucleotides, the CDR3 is TGCAGTGCAAATCAGGGGGCGGGGGAGCAGTACTTC. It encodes CSANQGAGEQYF.

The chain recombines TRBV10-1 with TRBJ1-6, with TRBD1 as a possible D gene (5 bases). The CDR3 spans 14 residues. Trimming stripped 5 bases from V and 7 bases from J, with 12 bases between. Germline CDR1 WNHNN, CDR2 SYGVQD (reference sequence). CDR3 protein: CASSLLGENSPLHF. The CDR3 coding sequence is TGCGCCAGCAGTCTCCTGGGGGAAAATTCACCCCTCCACTTT.

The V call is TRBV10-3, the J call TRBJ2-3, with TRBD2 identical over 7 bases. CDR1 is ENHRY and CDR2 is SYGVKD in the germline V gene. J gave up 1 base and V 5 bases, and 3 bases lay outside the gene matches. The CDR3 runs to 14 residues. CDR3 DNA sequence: TGTGCCATCAGTTCGGCGGGAGGCACAGATACGCAGTATTTT. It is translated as CAISSAGGTDTQYF.

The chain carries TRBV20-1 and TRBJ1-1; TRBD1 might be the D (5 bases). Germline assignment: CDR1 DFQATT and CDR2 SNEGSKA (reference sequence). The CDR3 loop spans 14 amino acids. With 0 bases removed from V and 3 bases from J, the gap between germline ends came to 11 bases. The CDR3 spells CSARDSGLYTEAFF. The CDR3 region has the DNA TGCAGTGCTAGAGATTCGGGACTATACACTGAAGCTTTCTTT.

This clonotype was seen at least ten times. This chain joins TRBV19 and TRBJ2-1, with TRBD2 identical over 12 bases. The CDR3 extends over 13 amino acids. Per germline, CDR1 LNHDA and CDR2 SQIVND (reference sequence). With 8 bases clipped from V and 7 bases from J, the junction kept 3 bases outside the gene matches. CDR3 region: CASATSGRNEQFF. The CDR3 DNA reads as TGTGCCAGTGCGACTAGCGGGAGAAATGAGCAGTTCTTC.

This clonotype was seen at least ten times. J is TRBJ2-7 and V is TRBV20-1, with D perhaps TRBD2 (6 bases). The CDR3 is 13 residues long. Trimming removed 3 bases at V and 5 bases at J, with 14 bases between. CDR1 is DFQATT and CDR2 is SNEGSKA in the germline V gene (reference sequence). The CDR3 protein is CSARVGSENEQYF. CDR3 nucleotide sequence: TGCAGTGCTAGGGTCGGGAGTGAGAACGAGCAGTACTTC.

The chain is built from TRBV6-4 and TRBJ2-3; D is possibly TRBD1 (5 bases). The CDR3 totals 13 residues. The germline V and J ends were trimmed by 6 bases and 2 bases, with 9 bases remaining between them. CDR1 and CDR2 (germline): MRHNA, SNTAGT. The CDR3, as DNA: TGTGCCAGCAGCCAAGGGGACACAGATACGCAGTATTTT. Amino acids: CASSQGDTDTQYF.

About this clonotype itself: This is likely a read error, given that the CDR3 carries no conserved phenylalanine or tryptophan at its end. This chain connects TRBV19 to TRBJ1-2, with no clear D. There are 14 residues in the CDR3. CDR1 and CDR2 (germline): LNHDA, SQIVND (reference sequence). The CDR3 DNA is TGCGCCAGTAGTGGGTCCGCCCCACTCTATGGCTACACCTCC. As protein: CASSGSAPLYGYTS.

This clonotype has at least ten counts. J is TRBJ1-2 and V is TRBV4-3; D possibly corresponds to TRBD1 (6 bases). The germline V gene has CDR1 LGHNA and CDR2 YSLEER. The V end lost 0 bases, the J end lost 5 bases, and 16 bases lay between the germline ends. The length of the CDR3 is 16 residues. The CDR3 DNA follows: TGCGCCAGCAGCCAAGATTCGAGACAGGAAAGTTATGGCTACACCTTC. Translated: CASSQDSRQESYGYTF.

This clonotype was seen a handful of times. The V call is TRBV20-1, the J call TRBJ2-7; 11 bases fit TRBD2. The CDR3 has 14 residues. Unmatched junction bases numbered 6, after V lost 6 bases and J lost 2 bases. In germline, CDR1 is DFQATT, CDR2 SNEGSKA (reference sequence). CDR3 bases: TGCAGTGCGGGGACTAGCGGTTTCACCTACGAGCAGTACTTC. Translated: CSAGTSGFTYEQYF.

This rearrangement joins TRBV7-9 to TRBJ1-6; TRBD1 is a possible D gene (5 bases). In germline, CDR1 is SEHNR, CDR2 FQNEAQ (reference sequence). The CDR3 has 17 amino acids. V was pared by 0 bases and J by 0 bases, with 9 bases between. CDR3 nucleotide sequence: TGTGCCAGCAGCTTAGCCCAGGGAAGCTCCTATAATTCACCCCTCCACTTT. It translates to CASSLAQGSSYNSPLHF.

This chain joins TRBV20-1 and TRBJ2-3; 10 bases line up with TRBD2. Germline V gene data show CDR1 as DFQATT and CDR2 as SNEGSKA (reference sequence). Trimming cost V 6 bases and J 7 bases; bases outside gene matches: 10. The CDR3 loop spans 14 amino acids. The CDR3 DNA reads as TGCAGTGCCACAAGCGGGAGGGCCTTGAATACGCAGTATTTT. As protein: CSATSGRALNTQYF.

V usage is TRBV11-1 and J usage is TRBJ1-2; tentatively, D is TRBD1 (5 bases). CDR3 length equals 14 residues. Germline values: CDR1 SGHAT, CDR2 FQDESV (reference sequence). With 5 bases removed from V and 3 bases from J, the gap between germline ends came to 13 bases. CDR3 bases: TGTGCCAGCAGCCCAATGGGAGGGGACTATGGCTACACCTTC. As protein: CASSPMGGDYGYTF.

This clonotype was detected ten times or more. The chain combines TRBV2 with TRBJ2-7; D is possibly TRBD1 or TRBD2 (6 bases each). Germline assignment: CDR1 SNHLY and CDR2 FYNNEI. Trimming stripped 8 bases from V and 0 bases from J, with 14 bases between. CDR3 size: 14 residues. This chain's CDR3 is CASGPGDFSYEQYF. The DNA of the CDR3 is TGTGCCAGCGGACCAGGGGACTTCTCCTACGAGCAGTACTTC.

The CDR3 DNA follows: TGTGCCAGCAGCTTAGAAACGGGGGGGGCCTGCCCCTATGGCTACACCTTC. It encodes CASSLETGGACPYGYTF. The genes are TRBV11-2 and TRBJ1-2, with a tentative D call TRBD1 (6 bases). The V end lost 0 bases, the J end lost 4 bases, and 18 bases lay between the germline ends. CDR1 SGHAT and CDR2 FQNNGV come from the germline V gene. This CDR3 contains 17 residues.

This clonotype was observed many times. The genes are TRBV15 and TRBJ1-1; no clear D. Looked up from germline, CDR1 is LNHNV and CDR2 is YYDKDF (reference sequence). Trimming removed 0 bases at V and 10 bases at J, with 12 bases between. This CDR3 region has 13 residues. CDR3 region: CATSRDSDRGAFF. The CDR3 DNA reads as TGTGCCACCAGCAGAGATTCCGACCGCGGAGCTTTCTTT.

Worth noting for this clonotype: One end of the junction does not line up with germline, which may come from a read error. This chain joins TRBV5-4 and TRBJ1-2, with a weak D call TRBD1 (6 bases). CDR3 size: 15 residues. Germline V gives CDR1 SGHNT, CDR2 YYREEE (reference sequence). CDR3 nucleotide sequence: TGCGCCAGCAGCTTGAGACAGGAGAACAACTATGGCTACGCCTTC. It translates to CASSLRQENNYGYAF.

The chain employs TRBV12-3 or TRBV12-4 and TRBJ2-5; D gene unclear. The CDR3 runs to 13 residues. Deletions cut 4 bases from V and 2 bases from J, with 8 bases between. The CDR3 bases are TGTGCCAGCAGTTACACGGATCAAGAGACCCAGTACTTC. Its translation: CASSYTDQETQYF.